Listed here are 10 T cell receptor beta chains from one sample, sequenced in a study of blood T cell repertoires in COVID-19. Profiling relied on immunoSEQ multiplex PCR, and the TCRdb table lists in-frame clones only, not all of them. Of 130,000 to 150,000 clones listed, roughly 84% are singletons. Sequenced: peripheral blood. The receptors originated from a human donor with acute or convalescent COVID-19. The donor label of this sample is uncertain.

This clone was found a few times. The rearrangement links TRBV30 to TRBJ1-2, with D maybe TRBD1 (5 bases). CDR1 and CDR2 (germline): GTSNPN, SVGIG (reference sequence). The V and J ends lost 2 bases and 12 bases respectively, with 13 bases between them. The CDR3 extends over 11 amino acids. CDR3 bases: TGTGCCTGGAGTCGAGGGGAGGCCCACACCTTC. This gives the protein CAWSRGEAHTF.

The rearrangement uses TRBV24-1 and TRBJ2-5; 7 positions match TRBD2. After removal of 3 bases from V and 5 bases from J, the junction contained 8 bases not matched to a gene. The CDR3 has 15 residues. Germline CDR1 KGHDR, CDR2 SFDVKD. This CDR3 reads CATSDPREVLETQYF. CDR3 coding DNA: TGTGCCACCAGTGATCCCCGGGAGGTACTCGAGACCCAGTACTTC.

The chain combines TRBV24-1 with TRBJ1-2; 10 bases match TRBD1. CDR3 length equals 15 residues. Germline loops: CDR1 KGHDR, CDR2 SFDVKD. The junction had 6 bases not matched to a gene; V was cut back by 4 bases and J by 5 bases. CDR3 region: CATSDPGTGVYGYTF. CDR3 in DNA: TGTGCCACCAGTGACCCCGGGACAGGGGTTTATGGCTACACCTTC.

This clone occurred a few times. The rearrangement uses TRBV29-1 and TRBJ1-4, with TRBD1 matching 10 bases. This CDR3 is built from 14 residues. The V gene's germline CDR1 is SQVTM and CDR2 ANQGSEA. Losses at the gene ends were 6 bases for V and 7 bases for J; bases not matched to a gene: 8. The CDR3 is CSVRQGAQGEKLFF. The DNA for the CDR3 is TGCAGCGTGCGACAGGGGGCTCAGGGTGAAAAACTGTTTTTT. Drawing the rest from reference TRBV29-1 and TRBJ1-4, the complete variable domain is SAVISQKPSRDICQRGTSLTIQCQVDSQVTMMFWYRQQPGQSLTLIATANQGSEATYESGFVIDKFPISRPNLTFSTLTVSNMSPEDSSIYLCSVRQGAQGEKLFFGSGTQLSVL.

The chain links TRBV6-1 to TRBJ2-7; 9 bases match TRBD1. The germline V gene encodes CDR1 MNHNS and CDR2 SASEGT. The CDR3 is 16 amino acids. J was trimmed by 4 bases and V by 2 bases; bases with no gene match: 9. This CDR3 is CASSERGTGRLYEQYF. The CDR3 DNA sequence: TGTGCCAGCAGTGAACGTGGGACAGGGCGTTTGTACGAGCAGTACTTC.

On this clone itself: The sample has other DNA sequences that encode this CDR3 too. The genes are TRBV5-6 and TRBJ1-2; D may be TRBD1 (5 bases). V lost 0 bases, J lost 6 bases, and 9 bases lay in between. This CDR3 is built from 13 residues. Germline V lookup: CDR1 SGHDT, CDR2 YYEEEE. CDR3 amino acids: CASSLASGNGYTF. DNA for the CDR3: TGTGCCAGCAGCTTGGCCTCAGGGAATGGCTACACCTTC.

The chain employs TRBV18 and TRBJ1-1, with D maybe TRBD1 (5 bases). The germline gives CDR1 KGHSH, CDR2 LQKENI. The CDR3 runs 17 residues. V shed 2 bases and J shed 0 bases, with 16 bases lying between them. The CDR3 sequence: CASSPTGGVRMNTEAFF. CDR3 coding DNA: TGTGCCAGCTCACCAACCGGGGGGGTTCGGATGAACACTGAAGCTTTCTTT.

V is TRBV12-3 or TRBV12-4 and J is TRBJ1-2; perhaps TRBD1 as D (5 bases). This CDR3 has 12 amino acids. Trimming removed 5 bases at V and 8 bases at J, with 12 bases between. The CDR3 DNA reads as TGTGCCAGCAGTCCGGGGACTCCCGGCTACACCTTC. Protein: CASSPGTPGYTF.

This sequence joins TRBV11-2 and TRBJ1-1, with D tentatively TRBD1 (5 bases). V was trimmed by 4 bases and J by 10 bases, leaving 16 bases between them. CDR1 and CDR2 (germline): SGHAT, FQNNGV. The CDR3 spans 13 residues. The CDR3 here is CASSSPSVGGAFF. CDR3 DNA: TGTGCCAGCAGCTCCCCAAGCGTCGGGGGAGCTTTCTTT.

The chain joins TRBV18 to TRBJ1-2, with a possible D match to TRBD1 (5 bases). The V end lost 2 bases, the J end lost 6 bases, and 16 bases lay between the germline ends. There are 15 residues in the CDR3. The germline V gene has CDR1 KGHSH and CDR2 LQKENI. This CDR3 reads CASSPSTGRPDGYTF. Here the CDR3 DNA reads TGTGCCAGCTCACCAAGCACAGGCCGCCCGGATGGCTACACCTTC.